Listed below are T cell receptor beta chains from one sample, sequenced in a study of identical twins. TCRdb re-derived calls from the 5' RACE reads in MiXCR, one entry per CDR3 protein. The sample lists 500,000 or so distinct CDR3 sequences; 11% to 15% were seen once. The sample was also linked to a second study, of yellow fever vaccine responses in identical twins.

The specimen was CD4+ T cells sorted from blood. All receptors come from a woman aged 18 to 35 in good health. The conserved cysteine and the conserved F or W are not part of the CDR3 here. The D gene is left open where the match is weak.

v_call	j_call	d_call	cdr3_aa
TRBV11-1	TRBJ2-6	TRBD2	ASSRRTSGTSGANVLT
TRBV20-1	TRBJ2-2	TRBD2	SASGGTSGGSNTGELF
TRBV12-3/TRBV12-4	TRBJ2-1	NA	ASRQQEQGSEQF
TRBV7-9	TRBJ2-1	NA	ASSLLAGWGLYNEQF
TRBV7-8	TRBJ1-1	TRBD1	ASSSRQGGEAF
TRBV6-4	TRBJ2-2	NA	ASSYVRWEALNTGELF
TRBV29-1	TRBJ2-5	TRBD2	SVRRGEGGETQY
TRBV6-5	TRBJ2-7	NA	ASSYGGWGYEQY
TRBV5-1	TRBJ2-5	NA	ASSFLAATGSQETQY
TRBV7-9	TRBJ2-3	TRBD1	ASSPTGGATDTQY
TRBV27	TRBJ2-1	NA	ATYRGAFGYNEQF
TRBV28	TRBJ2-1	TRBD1	AGSGGSYNEQF
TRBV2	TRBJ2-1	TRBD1	ASSIRDSSYNEQF
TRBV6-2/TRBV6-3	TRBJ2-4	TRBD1	ASRGDRGRFNIQY
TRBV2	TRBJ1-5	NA	ASSEYVVLNQPQH
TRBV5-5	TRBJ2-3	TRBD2	ASILTSGTDTQY